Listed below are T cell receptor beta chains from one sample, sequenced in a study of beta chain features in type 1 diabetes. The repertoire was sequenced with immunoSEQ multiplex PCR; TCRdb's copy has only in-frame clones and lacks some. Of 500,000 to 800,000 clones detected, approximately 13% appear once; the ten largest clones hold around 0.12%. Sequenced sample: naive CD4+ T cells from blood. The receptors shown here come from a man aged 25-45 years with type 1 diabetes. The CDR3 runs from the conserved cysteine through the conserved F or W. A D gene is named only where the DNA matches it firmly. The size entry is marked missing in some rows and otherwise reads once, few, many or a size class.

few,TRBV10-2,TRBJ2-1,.,CASSDQREREFF,TGCGCCAGCAGTGACCAACGGGAGCGGGAGTTCTTC
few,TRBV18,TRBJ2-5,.,CASTSHEQETQYF,TGTGCCAGCACCTCCCACGAGCAAGAGACCCAGTACTTC
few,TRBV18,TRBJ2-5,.,CASSPEETQYF,TGTGCCAGCTCCCCAGAAGAGACCCAGTACTTC
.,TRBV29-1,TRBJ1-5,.,CSAGGVNQPQHF,TGCAGCGCGGGGGGTGTCAATCAGCCCCAGCATTTT
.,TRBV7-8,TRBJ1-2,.,CASSLDRADGYTF,TGTGCCAGCAGCTTAGACAGGGCTGATGGCTACACCTTC
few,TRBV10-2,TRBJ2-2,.,CASELSGTSGAGGLFF,TGCGCCAGCGAACTCTCCGGCACCTCGGGCGCCGGGGGGCTGTTTTTT
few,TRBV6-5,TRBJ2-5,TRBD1,CASTLTGAETQYF,TGTGCCAGCACCCTTACAGGGGCCGAGACCCAGTACTTC
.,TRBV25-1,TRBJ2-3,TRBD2,CASSEAASGGSTDTQYF,TGTGCCAGCAGTGAAGCAGCTAGCGGGGGTTCCACAGATACGCAGTATTTT
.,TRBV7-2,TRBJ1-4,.,CASSLAGGHEKLFF,TGTGCCAGCAGCTTAGCAGGGGGTCATGAAAAACTGTTTTTT
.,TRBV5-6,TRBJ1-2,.,CASSFSQVNYGYTF,TGTGCCAGCAGTTTTTCACAGGTTAACTATGGCTACACCTTC
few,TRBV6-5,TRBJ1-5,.,CASRRGGNSNQPQHF,TGTGCCAGCAGGCGCGGAGGGAATAGCAATCAGCCCCAGCATTTT
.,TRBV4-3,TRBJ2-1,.,CASSLYGPHNEQFF,TGCGCCAGCAGCCTGTATGGGCCCCACAATGAGCAGTTCTTC
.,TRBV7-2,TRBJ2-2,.,CASSLGQGDTGELFF,TGTGCCAGCAGCTTAGGCCAGGGTGACACCGGGGAGCTGTTTTTT